These 26 T cell receptor beta chains share one sample of origin, sequenced in a study of CD8+CD57+ T cells in acquired aplastic anemia. The authors sequenced patients whose flow cytometry had shown CD8+CD57+ cell expansion. Genomic DNA was employed as the template in profiling TCR beta VDJ and CDR3. TCRdb recomputed calls from the reads with MiXCR, one row per CDR3 protein. This repertoire shows 250,000 to 350,000 distinct CDR3 sequences, 45% to 65% found once; its top ten account for under 1.5%. The source material was sorted CD4+, CD8+, or CD8+CD57+ T cells (not recorded which) from PBMCs. All receptors come from a human donor with aplastic anemia.

This clonotype was seen ten or more times. The V gene is TRBV6-1, the J gene TRBJ1-4, with a possible D match to TRBD1 (5 bases). The CDR3 spans 15 residues. V was shortened by 3 bases and J by 10 bases, with 18 bases between the two germline ends. Germline assignment: CDR1 MNHNS and CDR2 SASEGT. CDR3 sequence reads: CASSDQSRWGGKLFF. CDR3 nucleotide sequence: TGTGCCAGCAGTGACCAATCACGGTGGGGGGGAAAACTGTTTTTT.

The sample holds a few counts of this clonotype. The chain uses TRBV15 and TRBJ2-2; 7 bases agree with TRBD2. CDR1 LNHNV and CDR2 YYDKDF come from the germline V gene (reference sequence). V gave up 6 bases and J gave up 6 bases; unmatched junction bases: 4. This CDR3 has 13 amino acids. This CDR3 is CATRWGLPGELFF. The DNA for the CDR3 is TGTGCCACCAGATGGGGACTACCCGGGGAGCTGTTTTTT.

This sequence joins TRBV20-1 and TRBJ2-3; TRBD2 matches 8 bases. Germline CDR1 DFQATT, CDR2 SNEGSKA (reference sequence). The J segment lost 2 bases and the V segment lost 6 bases, leaving 10 bases of the junction unmatched. This CDR3 comprises 15 residues. The CDR3, as DNA: TGCAGTGCAGTACTAAGCGGGAGTGTCACAGATACGCAGTATTTT. Residues: CSAVLSGSVTDTQYF.

This clonotype was counted at least ten times. The chain combines TRBV5-8 with TRBJ2-7, with a tentative D call TRBD1 (6 bases). This CDR3 is 13 amino acids long. Germline V gene lookup returns CDR1 SGHTS and CDR2 YDEGEE. V was shortened by 3 bases and J by 1 base, with 8 bases between the two germline ends. The CDR3 nucleotides are TGTGCCAGCAGCTGGGACAAGTCCTACGAGCAGTACTTC. Residues: CASSWDKSYEQYF.

This rearrangement joins TRBV19 to TRBJ2-5; possibly TRBD2 for D (6 bases). V was cut by 5 bases and J by 5 bases, with 18 bases left in between. Per the germline V gene, CDR1 is LNHDA and CDR2 is SQIVND (reference sequence). This CDR3 has 15 residues. In DNA form, the CDR3 reads TGTGCCAGTAGTGAGGGAGGCAGGGCGGCGGAGACCCAGTACTTC. It yields the protein CASSEGGRAAETQYF.

The chain couples TRBV7-3 to TRBJ2-6; D is unclear. Germline V gene sequence: CDR1 SGHTA, CDR2 FQGTGA. Trimming took 5 bases from V and 2 from J, leaving 10 bases between them. The CDR3 is 15 residues long. CDR3 DNA: TGTGCCAGCAGCCCGCTAGTCGCTGGGGCCAACGTCCTGACTTTC. This gives the protein CASSPLVAGANVLTF.

This clonotype came up many times. The chain combines TRBV6-5 with TRBJ2-3; the D gene is possibly TRBD1 (5 bases). The CDR3 sequence is 15 residues long. Germline CDR1 is MNHEY and CDR2 is SVGAGI. Trimming cost V 0 bases and J 4 bases, with 11 bases left between them. The CDR3 bases are TGTGCCAGCAGTTACTCGATTCTAGGGGCAGATACGCAGTATTTT. It yields the protein CASSYSILGADTQYF.

The chain employs TRBV30 and TRBJ1-6, with D maybe TRBD1 (5 bases). Germline CDR1 GTSNPN, CDR2 SVGIG (reference sequence). V shed 5 bases and J shed 7 bases, with 9 bases lying between them. CDR3 size: 12 residues. CDR3 in amino acids: CAWVEGNSPLHF. The DNA of the CDR3 is TGTGCCTGGGTAGAGGGGAATTCACCCCTCCACTTT. The variable domain in full, with the rest retrieved from reference TRBV30 and TRBJ1-6, is SQTIHQWPATLVQPVGSPLSLECTVEGTSNPNLYWYRQAAGRGLQLLFYSVGIGQISSEVPQNLSASRPQDRQFILSSKKLLLSDSGFYLCAWVEGNSPLHFGNGTRLTVT.

The chain carries TRBV20-1 and TRBJ1-2; 10 bases match TRBD1. This CDR3 is built from 15 residues. The V and J ends lost 0 bases and 4 bases, in that order; junction bases with no gene match: 5. Per the germline V gene, CDR1 is DFQATT and CDR2 is SNEGSKA (reference sequence). The DNA for the CDR3 is TGCAGTGCTAGAGATGTCGGGACAGGGGTCTATGGCTACACCTTC. Translating gives CSARDVGTGVYGYTF.

The table lists this clonotype with a few counts. The rearrangement links TRBV7-8 to TRBJ1-6; D is possibly TRBD1 (5 bases). CDR1 and CDR2 (germline): SGHVS, FQNEAQ. The length of the CDR3 is 13 residues. Trimming stripped 5 bases from V and 10 bases from J, with 12 bases between. The CDR3 here is CASSQAGGSPLHF. DNA of the CDR3: TGTGCCAGCAGCCAAGCGGGGGGGTCACCCCTCCACTTT.

The V call is TRBV20-1, the J call TRBJ2-5; D is tentatively TRBD1 or TRBD2 (7 bases each). Trimming pared 4 bases from V and 7 bases from J, leaving 19 bases between. This CDR3 is 14 amino acids long. Germline assignment: CDR1 DFQATT and CDR2 SNEGSKA (reference sequence). In nucleotides, the CDR3 is TGCAGTGCTAAATCACAGGGGAGGGGGGTGACCCAGTACTTC. Translation gives CSAKSQGRGVTQYF.

This clonotype was counted many times. The V gene is TRBV10-2, the J gene TRBJ2-7; 15 bases fit TRBD2. The J segment lost 6 bases and the V segment lost 6 bases, leaving 6 bases of the junction unmatched. This CDR3 has 15 amino acids. Germline CDR1 and CDR2: WSHSY and SAAADI. CDR3 loop: CASSPGTSGRSEQYF. CDR3 sequence (DNA): TGCGCCAGCAGCCCCGGGACTAGCGGGAGGAGCGAGCAGTACTTC.

J is TRBJ1-6 and V is TRBV2, with a tentative D call TRBD1 (5 bases). With 3 bases removed from V and 6 bases from J, the gap between germline ends came to 15 bases. Germline lookup yields CDR1 SNHLY and CDR2 FYNNEI. The CDR3 consists of 16 residues. CDR3 region: CASSEGTGTLNSPLHF. The CDR3 nucleotides are TGTGCCAGCAGTGAGGGGACGGGGACCCTTAATTCACCCCTCCACTTT.

This clonotype occurred a few times. This chain uses TRBV3-1 with TRBJ1-3; D is unresolved. The CDR3 is 17 residues long. The V and J ends lost 4 bases and 4 bases respectively, with 20 bases between them. CDR1 is LGHDT and CDR2 is YNNKEL in the germline V gene (reference sequence). The CDR3 sequence: CASSPTTRPGYGNTIYF. The CDR3 DNA reads TGTGCCAGCAGCCCAACGACAAGACCCGGCTACGGAAACACCATATATTTT.

This clonotype was counted many times. The chain uses TRBV5-1 and TRBJ2-3; D is undetermined. Trimming took off 0 bases at V and 2 bases at J, with 7 bases between the two ends. The CDR3 runs to 14 residues. CDR1 and CDR2 from the germline V gene are SGHRS and YFSETQ. In DNA, the CDR3 is TGCGCCAGCAGCTTGGTCGGATTCACAGATACGCAGTATTTT. It encodes CASSLVGFTDTQYF. The whole variable domain, remainder taken from reference TRBV5-1 and TRBJ2-3, is KAGVTQTPRYLIKTRGQQVTLSCSPISGHRSVSWYQQTPGQGLQFLFEYFSETQRNKGNFPGRFSGRQFSNSRSEMNVSTLELGDSALYLCASSLVGFTDTQYFGPGTRLTVL.

In its sample, this clonotype was seen many times. V is TRBV7-9 and J is TRBJ1-6, with 11 positions matching TRBD1. The CDR3 contains 17 residues. V dropped 1 base and J dropped 7; count of bases not matched to a gene: 6. Germline V lookup: CDR1 SEHNR, CDR2 FQNEAQ (reference sequence). DNA of the CDR3: TGTGCCAGCAGCTTAGGAGGGACAGGGGGTCCGAATTCACCCCTCCACTTT. Its protein product is CASSLGGTGGPNSPLHF.

This clonotype was recorded at least ten times. This rearrangement joins TRBV5-1 to TRBJ2-5, with D unclear. CDR1 is SGHRS and CDR2 is YFSETQ in the germline V gene. Trimming removed 3 bases from V and 4 bases from J, with 7 bases in between. The CDR3 runs 12 residues. CDR3 loop: CASSSPGETQYF. The CDR3 DNA reads TGCGCCAGCAGCTCCCCCGGAGAGACCCAGTACTTC.

The V and J genes are TRBV29-1 and TRBJ2-1; the D is unclear. V was pared by 7 bases and J by 6 bases, with 13 bases between. Germline lookup yields CDR1 SQVTM and CDR2 ANQGSEA. The CDR3 spans 12 residues. The CDR3 loop is CSADIKVNEQFF. For the CDR3, the DNA is TGCAGCGCGGATATAAAAGTCAATGAGCAGTTCTTC.

V usage is TRBV24-1 and J usage is TRBJ1-5, with D possibly TRBD1 on 6 matching bases. V was shortened by 3 bases and J by 7 bases, with 12 bases between the two germline ends. Germline lookup yields CDR1 KGHDR and CDR2 SFDVKD. This CDR3 has 14 amino acids. The CDR3 protein is CATSDHRVGQPQHF. The DNA for the CDR3 is TGTGCCACCAGTGATCACAGGGTAGGGCAGCCCCAGCATTTT.

This rearrangement joins TRBV7-2 to TRBJ2-2; 7 bases match TRBD1. This CDR3 region has 18 residues. V lost 3 bases and J lost 4; bases outside the gene matches: 14. Germline V lookup: CDR1 SGHTA, CDR2 FQGNSA. The CDR3 is CASSFRDRVLRGTGELFF. The CDR3 DNA reads TGTGCCAGCAGCTTTCGTGACAGGGTTTTACGCGGCACCGGGGAGCTGTTTTTT.

This rearrangement joins TRBV20-1 to TRBJ2-4, with D maybe TRBD2 (5 bases). V dropped 7 bases and J dropped 12 bases, with 22 bases sitting between them. The CDR3 length is 13 residues. Germline V lookup: CDR1 DFQATT, CDR2 SNEGSKA (reference sequence). This CDR3 is CSVAGVGWETQYF. DNA of the CDR3: TGCAGTGTCGCCGGGGTGGGATGGGAGACTCAGTACTTC.

This CDR3 reads CASRSPPGDNEQFF. In DNA, the CDR3 is TGTGCCAGTAGATCGCCACCAGGAGACAATGAGCAGTTCTTC. The chain combines TRBV19 with TRBJ2-1; D remains ambiguous. The CDR3 length is 14 residues. Deletions cut 6 bases from V and 5 bases from J, with 14 bases between. CDR1 and CDR2 from the germline V gene are LNHDA and SQIVND (reference sequence).

This sequence joins TRBV7-3 and TRBJ2-7, with D possibly matching TRBD2 (6 bases). Trimming took 2 bases from V and 6 from J, leaving 11 bases between them. This CDR3 has 13 residues. Germline-derived CDR1 and CDR2 are SGHTA and FQGTGA. The CDR3 sequence is CASSLRGLGEQYF. In DNA, the CDR3 is TGTGCCAGCAGCTTACGGGGACTCGGCGAGCAGTACTTC.

This clonotype was found many times. The chain joins TRBV2 to TRBJ2-7; 13 bases match TRBD2. CDR3 length equals 14 residues. The V segment lost 6 bases and the J segment 5 bases; nucleotides outside the gene matches: 4. Per germline, CDR1 SNHLY and CDR2 FYNNEI. The CDR3 sequence: CASSGTSGKDEQYF. The DNA of the CDR3 is TGTGCCAGCAGCGGGACTAGCGGGAAGGACGAGCAGTACTTC.

The rearrangement links TRBV15 to TRBJ1-1; D not resolved. Trimming took off 3 bases at V and 12 bases at J, with 17 bases between the two ends. CDR1 LNHNV and CDR2 YYDKDF come from the germline V gene (reference sequence). The CDR3 runs to 13 residues. Here the CDR3 reads CATSRDLRELSFF. CDR3 DNA sequence: TGTGCCACCAGCAGGGACTTGCGAGAGTTGTCTTTCTTT. Drawing the rest from reference TRBV15 and TRBJ1-1, the complete variable domain is DAMVIQNPRYQVTQFGKPVTLSCSQTLNHNVMYWYQQKSSQAPKLLFHYYDKDFNNEADTPDNFQSRRPNTSFCFLDIRSPGLGDTAMYLCATSRDLRELSFFGQGTRLTVV.

This chain uses TRBV6-5 with TRBJ1-1; tentative D call: TRBD1 (6 bases). The CDR3 runs 11 residues. Germline loops: CDR1 MNHEY, CDR2 SVGAGI. With 5 bases removed from V and 7 bases from J, the gap between germline ends came to 8 bases. This chain's CDR3 is CASSNRDEAFF. DNA of the CDR3: TGTGCCAGCAGTAACAGGGATGAAGCTTTCTTT.